Listed below are T cell receptor beta chains from one sample, sequenced in a study of control samples from healthy donors and cancer patients. The protocol was immunoSEQ multiplex PCR, while the TCRdb copy is restricted to in-frame clones and leaves out a portion. Found here are some 120,000 clones, 85% to 95% of them singletons; the top ten hold around 0.52%. The specimen was PBMCs. These receptors came from a man older than 75 with head and neck cancer. Both conserved end residues are part of each CDR3. D genes are given only for firm matches. Only part of the rows carry a size: once, few, many, or a class if the clone is expanded.

j_gene	len	v_gene	abundance	d_gene	CDR3nt	CDR3aa
TRBJ1-1	17	TRBV7-9	NA	NA	TGTGCCAGCAGCTTAGCTAGTACAGGGTTAAAATGGACTGAAGCTTTCTTT	CASSLASTGLKWTEAFF
TRBJ1-5	15	TRBV7-9	NA	NA	TGTGCCAGCAGCTCGGACCTGGAGGGCAATCAGCCCCAGCATTTT	CASSSDLEGNQPQHF
TRBJ1-2	13	TRBV7-8	NA	NA	TGTGCCAGCAGCTTACTCCATAACTATGGCTACACCTTC	CASSLLHNYGYTF
TRBJ2-3	15	TRBV5-1	once	TRBD2	TGCGCCAGCACCCTAGCGGGAGTGAGGACAGATACGCAGTATTTT	CASTLAGVRTDTQYF
TRBJ1-1	15	TRBV7-9	NA	NA	TGTGCCAGCAGCTTAGCGGCAGGGCCGGGCACTGAAGCTTTCTTT	CASSLAAGPGTEAFF
TRBJ1-2	17	TRBV19	NA	NA	TGTGCCAGTAAAGTTTCCGTTTGGCGGTTCTCGAACTATGGCTACACCTTC	CASKVSVWRFSNYGYTF
TRBJ2-7	14	TRBV27	NA	TRBD2	TGTGCCAGCAGTTCGCCGGGGGGTACCTACGAGCAGTACTTC	CASSSPGGTYEQYF
TRBJ2-7	15	TRBV7-2	NA	TRBD2	TGTGCCAGCAGCTTAGAATCTAGCGGTTCCTACGAGCAGTACTTC	CASSLESSGSYEQYF
TRBJ1-1	13	TRBV11-2	NA	NA	TGTGCCAGCAGCTTGTTACGAGTACGTGAAGCTTTCTTT	CASSLLRVREAFF
TRBJ2-7	12	TRBV6-5	NA	NA	TGTGCCAGCAAGGGCAGGGCCCACGAGCAGTACTTC	CASKGRAHEQYF
TRBJ2-5	17	TRBV4-1	NA	NA	TGCGCCAGCAGCCAAGAAATGGCGTATCGGGGTGGAGAGACCCAGTACTTC	CASSQEMAYRGGETQYF
TRBJ2-1	15	TRBV3-1/TRBV3-2	NA	TRBD2	TGTGCCAGCAGCCTTAGGACTAGCGGGAGGGCAAGTCGGTTCTTC	CASSLRTSGRASRFF
TRBJ1-2	12	TRBV12-5	NA	NA	TGTGCTAGTGGTCACCGTCGGGGCTTTTCCACCTTC	CASGHRRGFSTF
TRBJ2-7	15	TRBV7-6	NA	NA	TGTGCCAGCAGCTTAGTTTTTGGGGCCCTGGGGGAGCAGTACTTC	CASSLVFGALGEQYF
TRBJ1-2	12	TRBV28	NA	NA	TGTGCCAGCAGCCAGTGGAGGTATGGCTACACCTTC	CASSQWRYGYTF
TRBJ2-7	17	TRBV6-6	NA	TRBD1	TGTGCCAGCAGTCAAAGTAGACAGGGAGCTCGGACCTACGAGCAGTACTTC	CASSQSRQGARTYEQYF
TRBJ2-2	15	TRBV5-1	NA	NA	TGCGCCAGCAGCGTGACTTTTGGGGACACCGGGGAGCTGTTTTTT	CASSVTFGDTGELFF
TRBJ1-2	12	TRBV29-1	NA	TRBD1	TGCAGCGGAGGACAGGGGGGCTATGGCTACACCTTC	CSGGQGGYGYTF
TRBJ1-4	14	TRBV2	NA	NA	TGTGCCAGCAGTGAAGCGCTTCAGGGGCAGAAACTGTTTTTT	CASSEALQGQKLFF
TRBJ1-4	15	TRBV25-1	NA	NA	TGTGCCAGCAGGGGACCGGGCCAGTTGAATGAAAAACTGTTTTTT	CASRGPGQLNEKLFF
TRBJ1-1	15	TRBV5-5	NA	NA	TGTGCCAGCAGCATGAACAGGCAGGGGAACACTGAAGCTTTCTTT	CASSMNRQGNTEAFF
TRBJ2-7	15	TRBV10-1	NA	TRBD2	TGCGCCAGCAGTGAGGAAGCGGGAGGAACCTACGAGCAGTACTTC	CASSEEAGGTYEQYF
TRBJ1-5	16	TRBV5-5	NA	NA	TGTGCCAGCAGCTTGGTAATGGGACCGATCAATCAGCCCCAGCATTTT	CASSLVMGPINQPQHF
TRBJ2-5	13	TRBV19	few	NA	TGTGCCAGTAGTATAACAGGCCAAGAGACCCAGTACTTC	CASSITGQETQYF
TRBJ2-1	13	TRBV11-2	NA	TRBD1	TGTGCCAGCAGGGGACAGGCACTAAATGAGCAGTTCTTC	CASRGQALNEQFF
TRBJ2-1	17	TRBV29-1	NA	TRBD2	TGCAGCGTTACGGGGGGGTTCGGGGCCAGCTCCTACAATGAGCAGTTCTTC	CSVTGGFGASSYNEQFF
TRBJ1-2	16	TRBV19	NA	NA	TGTGCCAGTAGTACACTTCCCGGGACAAGAGAAACAGGCTACACCTTC	CASSTLPGTRETGYTF
TRBJ1-5	13	TRBV19	NA	NA	TGTGCCAGTAGTATCTCGGTCCTACAGCCCCAGCATTTT	CASSISVLQPQHF
TRBJ1-2	13	TRBV27	NA	NA	TGTGCCAGCAGCATGGACGGCCGGGGAGGCTACACCTTC	CASSMDGRGGYTF
TRBJ2-1	17	TRBV4-1	NA	TRBD1	TGCGCCAGCAGCCCGCGAGGGGGACAGGGGACCCACAATGAGCAGTTCTTC	CASSPRGGQGTHNEQFF
TRBJ1-2	13	TRBV12-3/TRBV12-4	NA	NA	TGTGCCAGCAGCTTGGAGGGATGGTATGGCTACACCTTC	CASSLEGWYGYTF
TRBJ2-1	14	TRBV30	NA	NA	TGTGCCTGGAGTGTAGGGCGCAGGATCAATGAGCAGTTCTTC	CAWSVGRRINEQFF
TRBJ1-5	13	TRBV2	NA	TRBD1	TGTGCCAGCATGGGACAGGGGGATCAGCCCCAGCATTTT	CASMGQGDQPQHF
TRBJ1-4	16	TRBV29-1	once	NA	TGCAGCGTTATGGAGGGTCCGGTTCCGACTAATGAAAAACTGTTTTTT	CSVMEGPVPTNEKLFF
TRBJ1-2	14	TRBV7-9	NA	NA	TGTGCCAGCAGCTTTGCGGGCAAATCCTATGGCTACACCTTC	CASSFAGKSYGYTF
TRBJ2-7	12	TRBV6-2/TRBV6-3	NA	NA	TGTGCCAGCAGCCCCTGGGGGTACGAGCAGTACTTC	CASSPWGYEQYF
TRBJ2-7	15	TRBV7-9	NA	TRBD1	TGTGCCAGCAGCTTAGCGGGACAGGGGAACGTCGAGCAGTACTTC	CASSLAGQGNVEQYF
TRBJ1-2	14	TRBV27	NA	TRBD1	TGTGCCAGCAGTGCCCGGACAGGGAACTATGGCTACACCTTC	CASSARTGNYGYTF
TRBJ2-7	16	TRBV27	few	TRBD1	TGTGCCAGCAGATGGTTCGGGACAGGCAACGTCTACGAGCAGTACTTC	CASRWFGTGNVYEQYF
TRBJ2-7	16	TRBV20-1	NA	NA	TGCAGTGCTAGTGCAATTACGGGACTTCTCTCCTACGAGCAGTACTTC	CSASAITGLLSYEQYF
TRBJ2-1	19	TRBV10-1	few	NA	TGCGCCAGCAGTGACATAGGCCTGGGAGGAGGGAGCTCCTACAATGAGCAGTTCTTC	CASSDIGLGGGSSYNEQFF
TRBJ2-5	14	TRBV7-2	NA	TRBD1	TGTGCCAGCAGCATGGACAGGGGGCGAGAGACCCAGTACTTC	CASSMDRGRETQYF
TRBJ2-1	15	TRBV5-1	NA	NA	TGCGCCAGCAGCTTGGCCCCGGGGTCCTACAATGAGCAGTTCTTC	CASSLAPGSYNEQFF
TRBJ1-5	15	TRBV6-5	few	NA	TGTGCCAGCACCCTGGGGGCTGGGGGCAATCAGCCCCAGCATTTT	CASTLGAGGNQPQHF
TRBJ1-1	13	TRBV5-1	NA	NA	TGCGCCAGCAGCTTGGCAGGGCCCACTGAAGCTTTCTTT	CASSLAGPTEAFF
TRBJ2-7	14	TRBV9	NA	NA	TGTGCCAGCAGCGTTTTTTCGAGCTCCTACGAGCAGTACTTC	CASSVFSSSYEQYF
TRBJ2-3	15	TRBV29-1	NA	TRBD2	TGCAGCGTGGTCCACCCTAGCGGGTACACAGATACGCAGTATTTT	CSVVHPSGYTDTQYF
TRBJ1-5	15	TRBV6-5	NA	NA	TGTGCCAGCACTGTAGGACCCCACCTGGGCGAGCCCCAGCATTTT	CASTVGPHLGEPQHF
TRBJ1-1	17	TRBV4-1	NA	TRBD1	TGCGCCAGCAGCCAAGTATCAATGGACAGGGGTCCCACTGAAGCTTTCTTT	CASSQVSMDRGPTEAFF
TRBJ1-3	17	TRBV5-1	NA	NA	TGCGCCAGCAGCTTGTTCGGGGCCGGTAGCGGGGGAAACACCATATATTTT	CASSLFGAGSGGNTIYF
TRBJ1-6	15	TRBV19	NA	NA	TGTGCCAGTAGTATTGGGGGAACGCTAAATTCACCCCTCCACTTT	CASSIGGTLNSPLHF
TRBJ1-2	16	TRBV18	NA	TRBD1	TGTGCCGGCTCACCTACCTCGGGACAGGGGAAAGATGGCTACACCTTC	CAGSPTSGQGKDGYTF
TRBJ1-6	13	TRBV12-3/TRBV12-4	few	NA	TGTGCCAGCACCCTAACAGGGTACTCACCCCTCCACTTT	CASTLTGYSPLHF
TRBJ1-5	17	TRBV2	NA	TRBD1	TGTGCCAGCAGTGAGCGGGTGGGACAGCAACTTCATCAGCCCCAGCATTTT	CASSERVGQQLHQPQHF
TRBJ2-1	16	TRBV21-1	NA	NA	TGTGCCAGCAGCTGCACCCCAGGGAGCTCCTACAATGAGCAGTTCTTC	CASSCTPGSSYNEQFF
TRBJ1-1	16	TRBV7-9	NA	NA	TGTGCCAGCAGCTTAGGAAGCTTGGGGGCGCCCACTGAAGCTTTCTTT	CASSLGSLGAPTEAFF
TRBJ2-3	16	TRBV7-8	NA	TRBD1	TGTGCCAGCAGCTTAGCCAGGGCAGGGGGAAGAGATACGCAGTATTTT	CASSLARAGGRDTQYF
TRBJ1-5	15	TRBV4-3	NA	NA	TGCGCCAGCAGCCAAGATAGGGTCGGCAATCAGCCCCAGCATTTT	CASSQDRVGNQPQHF
TRBJ2-5	17	TRBV7-2	NA	TRBD2	TGTGCCAGCAACCAACGGATGGGTGTGGGGACTAGAGAGACCCAGTACTTC	CASNQRMGVGTRETQYF
TRBJ2-1	15	TRBV3-1/TRBV3-2	NA	TRBD2	TGTGCCAGCAGCCCAGCTAGCGGGGGGGCGAGTGAGCAGTTCTTC	CASSPASGGASEQFF